Listed below are T cell receptor beta chains from one sample, sequenced in a study of cytomegalovirus exposure and HLA in healthy donors. Repertoires were generated with immunoSEQ multiplex PCR, while TCRdb's copy carries only in-frame clones and drops some. Here the sample spans approximately 180,000 clones, over 60% being singletons. Sample: PBMCs. The receptors originated from a middle-aged woman in good health and CMV-seronegative. CDR3s include the opening cysteine and the closing phenylalanine or tryptophan. The D gene is left open where the match is weak. Clone size is given for some rows only: seen once, a few or many times, or a class if the clone is expanded.

abundance: .
j_gene: TRBJ2-2
v_gene: TRBV27
len: 14
d_gene: .
CDR3nt: TGTGCCAGCAGCCCTCGGGAATCCACCGGGGAGCTGTTTTTT
CDR3aa: CASSPRESTGELFF

abundance: .
j_gene: TRBJ2-3
v_gene: TRBV27
len: 14
d_gene: .
CDR3nt: TGTGCCAGCAGTTACCGGGTCAGCACAGATACGCAGTATTTT
CDR3aa: CASSYRVSTDTQYF

abundance: few
j_gene: TRBJ1-2
v_gene: TRBV19
len: 14
d_gene: .
CDR3nt: TGTGCCAGTAATCGAGGGTTTAATAATTATGGCTACACCTTC
CDR3aa: CASNRGFNNYGYTF

abundance: .
j_gene: TRBJ2-3
v_gene: TRBV5-1
len: 18
d_gene: TRBD2
CDR3nt: TGCGCCAGCAGCTCTGGGCAGCGCGGGACTAGGAGTACAGATACGCAGTATTTT
CDR3aa: CASSSGQRGTRSTDTQYF

abundance: .
j_gene: TRBJ1-1
v_gene: TRBV5-1
len: 13
d_gene: .
CDR3nt: TGCGCCAGCAGACGACAGGAGAACACTGAAGCTTTCTTT
CDR3aa: CASRRQENTEAFF

abundance: .
j_gene: TRBJ1-1
v_gene: TRBV11-2
len: 14
d_gene: .
CDR3nt: TGTGCCAGCAGCTTAGGACTCCCAGACGGGGAAGCTTTCTTT
CDR3aa: CASSLGLPDGEAFF

abundance: few
j_gene: TRBJ2-1
v_gene: TRBV30
len: 16
d_gene: TRBD2
CDR3nt: TGTGCCTGGAGTCCACTAGCGCCCCTCTCCTACAATGAGCAGTTCTTC
CDR3aa: CAWSPLAPLSYNEQFF

abundance: .
j_gene: TRBJ1-2
v_gene: TRBV5-6
len: 15
d_gene: .
CDR3nt: TGTGCCAGCAGCTTGTTTAACGAGGGCGACTATGGCTACACCTTC
CDR3aa: CASSLFNEGDYGYTF

abundance: once
j_gene: TRBJ2-7
v_gene: TRBV15
len: 19
d_gene: TRBD2
CDR3nt: TGTGCCACCAGCAGATCGGGACTAGCGGCGGATCCAACATCCTACGAGCAGTACTTC
CDR3aa: CATSRSGLAADPTSYEQYF

abundance: .
j_gene: TRBJ1-5
v_gene: TRBV6-5
len: 15
d_gene: TRBD1
CDR3nt: TGTGCCAGCAGTGCTTGGGGACAGACCAATCAGCCCCAGCATTTT
CDR3aa: CASSAWGQTNQPQHF

abundance: .
j_gene: TRBJ1-4
v_gene: TRBV7-9
len: 14
d_gene: .
CDR3nt: TGTGCCAGCAGCTTACCAGGACAGTGGGAAAAACTGTTTTTT
CDR3aa: CASSLPGQWEKLFF

abundance: .
j_gene: TRBJ1-3
v_gene: TRBV7-3
len: 16
d_gene: TRBD1
CDR3nt: TGTGCCAGCAGCTTAAACCCGACAGGGGTTGGAAACACCATATATTTT
CDR3aa: CASSLNPTGVGNTIYF

abundance: .
j_gene: TRBJ1-5
v_gene: TRBV2
len: 13
d_gene: .
CDR3nt: TGTGCCAGCAGTGAAGGGGCGGGACGGCCCCAGCATTTT
CDR3aa: CASSEGAGRPQHF

abundance: .
j_gene: TRBJ1-2
v_gene: TRBV5-1
len: 15
d_gene: TRBD1
CDR3nt: TGCGCCAGCAGCTTAGGGACAGGACGGGTGTACGGCTACACCTTC
CDR3aa: CASSLGTGRVYGYTF

abundance: .
j_gene: TRBJ1-1
v_gene: TRBV25-1
len: 14
d_gene: TRBD1
CDR3nt: TGTGCCAGCAGGGCCGGGACAGGGGGCACTGAAGCTTTCTTT
CDR3aa: CASRAGTGGTEAFF

abundance: .
j_gene: TRBJ2-4
v_gene: TRBV6-5
len: 14
d_gene: .
CDR3nt: TGTGCCAGCAGTTCAGGGTCCAGAAAAAACATTCAGTACTTC
CDR3aa: CASSSGSRKNIQYF

abundance: .
j_gene: TRBJ2-3
v_gene: TRBV29-1
len: 12
d_gene: .
CDR3nt: TGCAGCGTTGAGACAGGCACAGATACGCAGTATTTT
CDR3aa: CSVETGTDTQYF

abundance: .
j_gene: TRBJ2-7
v_gene: TRBV5-1
len: 13
d_gene: .
CDR3nt: TGCGCCAGCAGCTTTTCCAGGGGTGGCGAGCAGTACTTC
CDR3aa: CASSFSRGGEQYF

abundance: .
j_gene: TRBJ2-1
v_gene: TRBV7-8
len: 16
d_gene: TRBD2
CDR3nt: TGTGCCAGCAGCGTCCTTACTAGCGGGAGTTTAAATGAGCAGTTCTTC
CDR3aa: CASSVLTSGSLNEQFF

abundance: .
j_gene: TRBJ1-2
v_gene: TRBV19
len: 18
d_gene: TRBD1
CDR3nt: TGTGCCAGTAGCTCCCACCGGGACAGGGGGCTCATTAGGAAGGGCTACACCTTC
CDR3aa: CASSSHRDRGLIRKGYTF

abundance: .
j_gene: TRBJ2-7
v_gene: TRBV11-3
len: 15
d_gene: .
CDR3nt: TGTGCCAGCAGCTTAGATTTGACGGGGGCCTACGAGCAGTACTTC
CDR3aa: CASSLDLTGAYEQYF

abundance: .
j_gene: TRBJ2-3
v_gene: TRBV30
len: 14
d_gene: TRBD2
CDR3nt: TGTGCCTGGAACGGCGGGAGTAGCACAGATACGCAGTATTTT
CDR3aa: CAWNGGSSTDTQYF

abundance: .
j_gene: TRBJ2-1
v_gene: TRBV27
len: 12
d_gene: .
CDR3nt: TGTGCCAGCAGTGGAGGGGTTTCTGAGCAGTTCTTC
CDR3aa: CASSGGVSEQFF

abundance: .
j_gene: TRBJ2-3
v_gene: TRBV4-2
len: 19
d_gene: .
CDR3nt: TGTGCCAGCAGCCACCCAGGTTCGGGAGTGGGTATGAGCACAGATACGCAGTATTTT
CDR3aa: CASSHPGSGVGMSTDTQYF